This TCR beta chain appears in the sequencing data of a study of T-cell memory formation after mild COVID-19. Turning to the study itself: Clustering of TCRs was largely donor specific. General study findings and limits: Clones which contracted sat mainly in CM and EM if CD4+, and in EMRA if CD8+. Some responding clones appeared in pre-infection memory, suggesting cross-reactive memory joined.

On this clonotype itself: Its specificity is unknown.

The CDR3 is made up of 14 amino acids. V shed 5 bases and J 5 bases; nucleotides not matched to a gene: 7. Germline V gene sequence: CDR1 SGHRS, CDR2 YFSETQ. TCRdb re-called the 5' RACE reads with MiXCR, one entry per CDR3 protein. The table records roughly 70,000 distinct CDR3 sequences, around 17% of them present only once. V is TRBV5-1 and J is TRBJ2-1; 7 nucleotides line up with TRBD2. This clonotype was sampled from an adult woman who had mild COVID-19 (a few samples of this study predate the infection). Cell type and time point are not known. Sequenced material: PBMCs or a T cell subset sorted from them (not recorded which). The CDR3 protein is CASRFGSGNNEQFF. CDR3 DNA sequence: TGCGCCAGCAGATTCGGGAGCGGGAACAATGAGCAGTTCTTC.